This T cell receptor beta chain came from a study of blood T cell repertoires in COVID-19. Whole-study context: Some COVID-19 samples were acute and others convalescent; all came from the United States, Italy and Spain. Sample material is recorded as cDNA or gDNA derived from T cells, B-cell-depleted T cells, or PBMCs.

The germline V gene encodes CDR1 SGHTA and CDR2 FQGNSA. Trimming cost V 5 bases and J 3 bases, with 17 bases left between them. The CDR3 has 16 residues. Original analysis: It was from reference gene primer amplification that nucleated cell counts were estimated. Measured with immunoSEQ multiplex PCR; TCRdb has only the in-frame clones, and not every one. D and trimming come from the DNA, and the V and J calls and clone size come from that table. The sample lists about 150,000 clones, around 86% occurring once. The material sequenced was peripheral blood. The chain is built from TRBV7-2 and TRBJ2-1; a possible D gene is TRBD2 (6 bases). The clonotype comes from a man between 60 and 70 years old with COVID-19, enrolled during active disease. This CDR3 reads CASSQDGTPGYNEQFF. DNA for the CDR3: TGTGCCAGCAGCCAAGACGGGACTCCTGGCTACAATGAGCAGTTCTTC.